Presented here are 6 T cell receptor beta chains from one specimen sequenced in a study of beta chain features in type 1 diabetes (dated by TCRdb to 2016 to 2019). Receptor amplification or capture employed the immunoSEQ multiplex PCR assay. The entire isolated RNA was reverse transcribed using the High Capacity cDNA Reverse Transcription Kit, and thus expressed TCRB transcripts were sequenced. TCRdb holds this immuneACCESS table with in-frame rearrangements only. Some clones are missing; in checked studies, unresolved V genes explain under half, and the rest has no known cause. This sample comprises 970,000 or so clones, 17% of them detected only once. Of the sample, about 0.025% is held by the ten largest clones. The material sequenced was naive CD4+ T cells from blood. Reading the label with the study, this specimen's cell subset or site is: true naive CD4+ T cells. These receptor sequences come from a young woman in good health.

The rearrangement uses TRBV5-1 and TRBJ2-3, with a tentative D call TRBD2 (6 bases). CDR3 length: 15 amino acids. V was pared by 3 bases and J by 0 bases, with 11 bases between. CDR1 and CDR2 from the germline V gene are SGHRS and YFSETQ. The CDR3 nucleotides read TGCGCCAGCAGCTCGGAGGGCCTGAGCACAGATACGCAGTATTTT. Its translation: CASSSEGLSTDTQYF.

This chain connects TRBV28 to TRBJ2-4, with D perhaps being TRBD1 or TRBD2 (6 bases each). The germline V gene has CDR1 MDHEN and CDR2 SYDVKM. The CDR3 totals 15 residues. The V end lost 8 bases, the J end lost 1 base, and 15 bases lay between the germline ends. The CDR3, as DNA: TGTGCCAGCGGGAGAGGGGGGTTTGCCAAAAACATTCAGTACTTC. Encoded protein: CASGRGGFAKNIQYF.

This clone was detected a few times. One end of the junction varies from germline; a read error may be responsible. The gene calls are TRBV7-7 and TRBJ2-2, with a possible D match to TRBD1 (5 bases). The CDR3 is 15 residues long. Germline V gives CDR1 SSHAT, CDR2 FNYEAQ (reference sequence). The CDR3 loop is CASSLGTGNTGELFF. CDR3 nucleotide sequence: TGTGCTAGCAGCTTAGGTACAGGGAACACCGGGGAGCTGTTTTTT.

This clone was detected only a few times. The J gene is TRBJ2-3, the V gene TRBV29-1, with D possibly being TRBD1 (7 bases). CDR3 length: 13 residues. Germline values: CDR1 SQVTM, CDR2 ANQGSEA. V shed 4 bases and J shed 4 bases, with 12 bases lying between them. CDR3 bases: TGCAGCGTTGCGGAGGGGGCCGCAGATACGCAGTATTTT. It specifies CSVAEGAADTQYF.

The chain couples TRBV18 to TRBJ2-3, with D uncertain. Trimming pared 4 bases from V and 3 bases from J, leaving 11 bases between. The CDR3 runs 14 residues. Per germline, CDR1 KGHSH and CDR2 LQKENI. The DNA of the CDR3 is TGTGCCAGCTCACTTTCGCCTGGGACAGATACGCAGTATTTT. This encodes CASSLSPGTDTQYF.

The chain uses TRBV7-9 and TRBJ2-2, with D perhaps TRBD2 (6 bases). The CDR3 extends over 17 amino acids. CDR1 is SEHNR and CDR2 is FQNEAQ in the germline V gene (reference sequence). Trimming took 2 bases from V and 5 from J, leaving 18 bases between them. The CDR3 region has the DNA TGTGCCAGCAGCTTATCGCCGTATGGGACTCCTACCGGGGAGCTGTTTTTT. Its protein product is CASSLSPYGTPTGELFF. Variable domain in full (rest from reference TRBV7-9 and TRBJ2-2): DTGVSQNPRHKITKRGQNVTFRCDPISEHNRLYWYRQTLGQGPEFLTYFQNEAQLEKSRLLSDRFSAERPKGSFSTLEIQRTEQGDSAMYLCASSLSPYGTPTGELFFGEGSRLTVL.